This T cell receptor beta chain originates from a study of low-dose radiotherapy and immunotherapy resistance in tumors. Study-level information: Patients were given intravenous nivolumab 240 mg every two weeks plus ipilimumab 1 mg/kg every six weeks.

The germline CDR1 and CDR2 sequences are SGHRS and YFSETQ. There are 14 residues in the CDR3. V gave up 1 base and J gave up 0 bases, with 5 bases separating them. TRAV- and TRBV-specific primers were used for first-strand cDNA, which covered alpha and beta chains. TCRs were amplified for approximately 21 PCR cycles with a constant-region primer and V-primer adapter. TCRdb reanalysed the reads using MiXCR and keeps one entry per CDR3 protein. This table holds tens of thousands of distinct CDR3 sequences, 9% to 9.5% found once. Time point reported: before trial treatment. This clonotype was counted many times.

The chain employs TRBV5-1 and TRBJ2-4; D remains ambiguous. This receptor was identified in a male donor with prostate cancer. This specimen consisted of PBMCs, obtained before treatment. The CDR3 nucleotides read TGCGCCAGCAGCTTGTACCTAGCCAAAAACATTCAGTACTTC. Its translation: CASSLYLAKNIQYF.